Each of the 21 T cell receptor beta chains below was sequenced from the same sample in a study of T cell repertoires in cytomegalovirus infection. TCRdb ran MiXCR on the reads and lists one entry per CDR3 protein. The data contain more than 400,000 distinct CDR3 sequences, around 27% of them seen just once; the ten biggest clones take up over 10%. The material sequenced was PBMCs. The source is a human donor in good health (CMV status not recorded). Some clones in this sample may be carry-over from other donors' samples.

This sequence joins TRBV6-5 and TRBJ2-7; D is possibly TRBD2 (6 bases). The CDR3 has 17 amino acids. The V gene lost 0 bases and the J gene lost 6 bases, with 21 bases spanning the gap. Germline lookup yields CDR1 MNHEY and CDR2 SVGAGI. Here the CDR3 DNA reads TGTGCCAGCAGTTACTCTCGCCGAGCGGGTCCCTTTGGCGAGCAGTACTTC. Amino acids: CASSYSRRAGPFGEQYF.

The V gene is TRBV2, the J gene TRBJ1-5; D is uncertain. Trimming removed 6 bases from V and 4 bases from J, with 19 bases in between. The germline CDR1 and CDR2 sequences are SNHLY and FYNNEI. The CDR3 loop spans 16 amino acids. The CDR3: CASREATGNHNQPQHF. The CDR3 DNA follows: TGTGCCAGCAGAGAGGCTACCGGGAACCATAATCAGCCCCAGCATTTT.

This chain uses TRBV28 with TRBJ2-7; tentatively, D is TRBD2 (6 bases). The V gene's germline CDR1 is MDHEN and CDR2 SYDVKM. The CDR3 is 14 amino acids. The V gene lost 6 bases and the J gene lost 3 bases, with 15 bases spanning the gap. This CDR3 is CASSLRAGGYEQYF. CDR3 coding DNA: TGTGCCAGCAGCCTTCGAGCGGGCGGCTACGAGCAGTACTTC.

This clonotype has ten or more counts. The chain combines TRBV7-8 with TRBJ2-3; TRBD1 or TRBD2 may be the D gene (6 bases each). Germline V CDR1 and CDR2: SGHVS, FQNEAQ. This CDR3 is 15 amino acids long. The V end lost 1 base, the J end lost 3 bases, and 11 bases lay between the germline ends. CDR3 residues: CASSLDGGGTDTQYF. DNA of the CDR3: TGTGCCAGCAGCTTAGATGGAGGGGGAACAGATACGCAGTATTTT.

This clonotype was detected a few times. Here the CDR3 reads CASSAGSYTDTQYF. CDR3 in DNA: TGTGCCAGCAGCGCCGGGAGTTACACAGATACGCAGTATTTT. The J gene is TRBJ2-3, the V gene TRBV27; TRBD2 is a possible D gene (6 bases). Germline CDR1 is MNHEY and CDR2 is SMNVEV (reference sequence). V was pared by 6 bases and J by 2 bases, with 12 bases between. The CDR3 is made up of 14 amino acids.

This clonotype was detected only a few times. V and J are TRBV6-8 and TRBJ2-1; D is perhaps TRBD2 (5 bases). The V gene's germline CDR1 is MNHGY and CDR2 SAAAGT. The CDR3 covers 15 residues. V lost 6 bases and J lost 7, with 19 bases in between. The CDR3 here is CASRTTIPGRNEQFF. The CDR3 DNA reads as TGTGCCAGCAGGACGACTATCCCAGGACGGAATGAGCAGTTCTTC.

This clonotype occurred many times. In DNA, the CDR3 is TGTGCCAGCAGCTTATCTAGTCTAGCGGAAGCCCGAGAACCCTACGAGCAGTACGTC. As protein: CASSLSSLAEAREPYEQYV. The rearrangement joins TRBV7-2 to TRBJ2-7; TRBD2 aligns across 7 bases. This CDR3 is 19 amino acids long. Germline CDR1 is SGHTA and CDR2 is FQGNSA. The V and J ends lost 2 bases and 2 bases, in that order; junction bases with no gene match: 18.

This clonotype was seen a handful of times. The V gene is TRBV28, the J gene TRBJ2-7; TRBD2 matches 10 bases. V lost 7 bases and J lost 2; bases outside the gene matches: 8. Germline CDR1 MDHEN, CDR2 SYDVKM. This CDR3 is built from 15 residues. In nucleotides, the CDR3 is TGTGCCAGCACCCAGGGACTAGCGAAGACCTACGAGCAGTACTTC. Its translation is CASTQGLAKTYEQYF.

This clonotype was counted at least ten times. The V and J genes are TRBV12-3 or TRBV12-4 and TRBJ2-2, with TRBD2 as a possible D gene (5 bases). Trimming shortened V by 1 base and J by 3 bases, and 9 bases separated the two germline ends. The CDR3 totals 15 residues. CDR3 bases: TGTGCCAGCAGTTTAGGTTCGGGGTACACCGGGGAGCTGTTTTTT. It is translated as CASSLGSGYTGELFF.

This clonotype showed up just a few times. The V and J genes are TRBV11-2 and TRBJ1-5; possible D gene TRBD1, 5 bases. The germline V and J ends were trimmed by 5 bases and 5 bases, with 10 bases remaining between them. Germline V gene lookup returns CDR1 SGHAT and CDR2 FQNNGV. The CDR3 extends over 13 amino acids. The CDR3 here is CASSAGGHQPQHF. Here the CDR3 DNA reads TGTGCCAGCAGCGCCGGGGGACATCAGCCCCAGCATTTT.

The CDR3 sequence is CSARAGGTIYF. The CDR3 DNA reads TGCAGTGCTAGGGCGGGCGGTACCATATATTTT. This rearrangement joins TRBV20-1 to TRBJ1-3; D call uncertain. CDR1 is DFQATT, CDR2 SNEGSKA, per germline (reference sequence). The CDR3 covers 11 residues. Between the trimmed V and J ends, which lost 3 bases and 10 bases, there was a span of 10 bases.

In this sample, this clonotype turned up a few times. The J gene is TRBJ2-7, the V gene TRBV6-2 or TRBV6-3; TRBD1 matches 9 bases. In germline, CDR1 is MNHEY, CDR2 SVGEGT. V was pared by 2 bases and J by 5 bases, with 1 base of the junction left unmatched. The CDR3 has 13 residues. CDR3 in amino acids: CASSYDRGDEQYF. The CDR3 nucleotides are TGTGCCAGCAGTTACGACAGGGGGGACGAGCAGTACTTC.

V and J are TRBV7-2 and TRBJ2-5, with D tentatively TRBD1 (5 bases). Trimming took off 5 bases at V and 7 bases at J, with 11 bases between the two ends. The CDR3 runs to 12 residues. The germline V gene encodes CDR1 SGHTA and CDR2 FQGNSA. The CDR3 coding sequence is TGTGCCAGCAGCCCCATAGGGGCGACCCAGTACTTC. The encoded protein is CASSPIGATQYF.

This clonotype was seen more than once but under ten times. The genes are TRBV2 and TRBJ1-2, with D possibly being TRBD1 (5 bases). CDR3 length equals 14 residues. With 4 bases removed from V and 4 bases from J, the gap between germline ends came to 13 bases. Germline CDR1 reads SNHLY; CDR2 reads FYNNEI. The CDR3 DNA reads TGTGCCAGCAGTGTCGGGGGTGGAGGCTATGGCTACACCTTC. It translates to CASSVGGGGYGYTF.

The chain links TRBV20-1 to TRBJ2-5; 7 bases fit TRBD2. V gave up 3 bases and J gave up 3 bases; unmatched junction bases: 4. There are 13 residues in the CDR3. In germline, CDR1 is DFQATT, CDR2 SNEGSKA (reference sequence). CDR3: CSARRLAEETQYF. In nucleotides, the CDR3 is TGCAGTGCTAGGCGTCTAGCGGAAGAGACCCAGTACTTC.

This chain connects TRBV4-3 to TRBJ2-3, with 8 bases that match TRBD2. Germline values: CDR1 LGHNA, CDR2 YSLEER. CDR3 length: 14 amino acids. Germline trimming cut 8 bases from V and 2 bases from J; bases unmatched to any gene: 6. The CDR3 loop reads CASRGGSFTDTQYF. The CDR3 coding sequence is TGCGCCAGCCGGGGGGGGTCTTTCACAGATACGCAGTATTTT.

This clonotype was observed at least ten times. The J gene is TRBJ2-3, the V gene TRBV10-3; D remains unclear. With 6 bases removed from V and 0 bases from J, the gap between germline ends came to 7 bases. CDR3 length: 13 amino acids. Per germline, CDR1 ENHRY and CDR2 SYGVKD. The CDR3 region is CAIRGGSTDTQYF. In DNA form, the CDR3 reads TGTGCCATCAGAGGCGGTAGCACAGATACGCAGTATTTT.

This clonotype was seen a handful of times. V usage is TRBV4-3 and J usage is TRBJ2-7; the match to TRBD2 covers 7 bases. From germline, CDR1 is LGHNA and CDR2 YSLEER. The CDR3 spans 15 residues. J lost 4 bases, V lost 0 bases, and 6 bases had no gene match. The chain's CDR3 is CASSQDRFGGYEQYF. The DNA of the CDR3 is TGCGCCAGCAGCCAAGATAGGTTCGGGGGGTACGAGCAGTACTTC.

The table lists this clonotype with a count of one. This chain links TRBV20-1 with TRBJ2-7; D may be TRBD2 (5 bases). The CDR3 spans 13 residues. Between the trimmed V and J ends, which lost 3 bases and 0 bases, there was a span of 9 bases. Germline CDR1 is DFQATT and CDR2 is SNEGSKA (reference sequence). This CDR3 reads CSARSGNSYEQYF. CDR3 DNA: TGCAGTGCTAGGAGCGGTAACTCCTACGAGCAGTACTTC.

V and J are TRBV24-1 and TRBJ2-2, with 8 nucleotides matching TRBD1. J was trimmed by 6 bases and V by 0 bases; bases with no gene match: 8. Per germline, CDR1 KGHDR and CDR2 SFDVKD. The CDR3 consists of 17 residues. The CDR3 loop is CATSDLQGQEPPGELFF. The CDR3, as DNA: TGTGCCACCAGTGATTTGCAGGGACAGGAGCCCCCCGGGGAGCTGTTTTTT.

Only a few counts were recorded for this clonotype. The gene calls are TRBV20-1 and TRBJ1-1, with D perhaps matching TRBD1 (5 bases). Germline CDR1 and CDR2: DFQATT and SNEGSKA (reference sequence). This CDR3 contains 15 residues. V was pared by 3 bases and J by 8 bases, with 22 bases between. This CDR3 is CSARIGGDGRVEAFF. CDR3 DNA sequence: TGCAGTGCTAGGATCGGCGGGGACGGGAGGGTGGAAGCTTTCTTT.